One and the same sample provided the 11 T cell receptor beta chains below, sequenced in a study of cytomegalovirus exposure and HLA in healthy donors. Produced via immunoSEQ multiplex PCR; TCRdb's table is partial and in-frame only. Of 90,000 to 150,000 clones detected, more than 70% appear once; the ten largest clones hold 1.5% to 2%. Sequenced: PBMCs. The receptors were gathered from a man aged 18 to 29 in good health and CMV-seronegative.

This chain links TRBV29-1 with TRBJ1-1; D unclear. V lost 1 base and J 4 bases, leaving 10 bases between the germline ends. This CDR3 is 13 amino acids long. Per the germline V gene, CDR1 is SQVTM and CDR2 is ANQGSEA. The CDR3 nucleotides are TGCAGCGTTGAAGGAGCTTTCGGCACTGAAGCTTTCTTT. Protein: CSVEGAFGTEAFF.

The chain carries TRBV11-2 and TRBJ2-3; 8 nucleotides agree with TRBD2. Germline values: CDR1 SGHAT, CDR2 FQNNGV. This CDR3 contains 12 residues. V was clipped by 3 bases and J by 14 bases; unmatched bases: 7. The DNA for the CDR3 is TGTGCCAGCAGCTTTACCGGGGGGGGGCGGTATTTT. This gives the protein CASSFTGGGRYF.

In its sample, this clone was seen once. The gene calls are TRBV7-9 and TRBJ2-5; no definite D call. The CDR3 spans 14 residues. Trimming removed 2 bases from V and 1 base from J, with 8 bases in between. In germline, CDR1 is SEHNR, CDR2 FQNEAQ (reference sequence). The DNA of the CDR3 is TGTGCCAGCAGCTTATCGGCAGGCCAAGAGACCCAGTACTTC. It translates to CASSLSAGQETQYF.

The chain is built from TRBV6-4 and TRBJ1-2; tentatively, D is TRBD1 (6 bases). CDR3 size: 17 residues. Deletions cut 10 bases from V and 2 bases from J, with 26 bases between. Looked up from germline, CDR1 is MRHNA and CDR2 is SNTAGT. DNA of the CDR3: TGTGCCAACGAGAGTGGTCAGGGGCAAATTTCCAACTATGGCTACACCTTC. Amino acids: CANESGQGQISNYGYTF.

The chain employs TRBV7-9 and TRBJ2-1; TRBD1 agrees at 7 bases. Germline V CDR1 and CDR2: SEHNR, FQNEAQ (reference sequence). This CDR3 contains 14 residues. V was pared by 5 bases and J by 6 bases, with 7 bases of the junction left unmatched. The CDR3 here is CASSQRDRLNEQFF. The CDR3, as DNA: TGTGCCAGCAGCCAACGGGACAGACTCAATGAGCAGTTCTTC.

The J gene is TRBJ1-1, the V gene TRBV10-3; no reliable D call. V lost 2 bases, J lost 2 bases, and 9 bases lay in between. The CDR3 has 14 amino acids. Germline lookup yields CDR1 ENHRY and CDR2 SYGVKD. CDR3 DNA sequence: TGTGCCATCAGTGAGGGTCAGTCTAACACTGAAGCTTTCTTT. It encodes CAISEGQSNTEAFF.

The chain recombines TRBV13 with TRBJ2-2, with TRBD2 matching over 12 bases. This CDR3 spans 17 amino acids. With 6 bases clipped from V and 6 bases from J, the junction kept 11 bases outside the gene matches. The germline gives CDR1 PRHDT, CDR2 FYEKMQ (reference sequence). CDR3 residues: CASSRRTSGKEAGELFF. CDR3 bases: TGTGCCAGCAGTCGACGGACTAGCGGGAAAGAGGCCGGGGAGCTGTTTTTT.

The chain is built from TRBV7-2 and TRBJ2-7; 9 positions match TRBD1. Unmatched junction bases numbered 7, after V lost 5 bases and J lost 2 bases. The CDR3 loop spans 15 amino acids. Per germline, CDR1 SGHTA and CDR2 FQGNSA. CDR3 sequence reads: CASSAGQGLPYEQYF. CDR3 DNA: TGTGCCAGCAGCGCCGGACAGGGGTTACCCTACGAGCAGTACTTC.

This chain uses TRBV19 with TRBJ1-3, with a weak D call TRBD1 (5 bases). Germline CDR1 is LNHDA and CDR2 is SQIVND (reference sequence). Trimming took 5 bases from V and 3 from J, leaving 14 bases between them. CDR3 length: 15 amino acids. This chain's CDR3 is CASSVTGSDGNTIYF. The CDR3 DNA reads as TGTGCCAGTAGTGTCACAGGTTCTGATGGAAACACCATATATTTT.

CDR3: CASSPLAGGQGEQFF. The CDR3 coding sequence is TGTGCCAGCAGCCCTCTAGCGGGGGGGCAGGGTGAGCAGTTCTTC. The chain combines TRBV7-2 with TRBJ2-1; TRBD2 matches at 12 bases. J was trimmed by 9 bases and V by 5 bases; bases with no gene match: 8. CDR3 length: 15 residues. Germline CDR1 is SGHTA and CDR2 is FQGNSA.

The chain couples TRBV11-2 to TRBJ2-5; the D gene is possibly TRBD1 (5 bases). V was trimmed by 3 bases and J by 3 bases, leaving 11 bases between them. CDR1 and CDR2 from the germline V gene are SGHAT and FQNNGV. The CDR3 is 14 residues long. The CDR3 DNA reads TGTGCCAGCAGCTTGGGTGACAGAAAAGAGACCCAGTACTTC. It translates to CASSLGDRKETQYF.